This record looks at one TCR beta chain sequence and its context. What it binds is unknown. Time point indicated: patch test 2, 6 weeks after DPC sensitization. Treatment noted: therapeutic diphenylcyclopropenone sensitization with weekly scalp DPC. Samples of blood were obtained prior to the application of each patch test. This record comes from a study of human T cells and chemical hapten exposure. The wider study: It was small differences in pooled library volume that mainly caused per-sample TCR yields to vary.

Germline V gene lookup returns CDR1 SGHRS and CDR2 YFSETQ. V lost 0 bases and J 8 bases, leaving 8 bases between the germline ends. The CDR3 covers 12 residues. Study results and limitations: Versus controls, expanded TCRs had significantly more large CDR3 similarity clusters.

MiXCR, run by TCRdb on the RACE reads, gives a single entry per CDR3 protein. The table shows about 73,000 distinct CDR3 sequences, with 6.5% to 10% occurring only once. This specimen was whole blood, taken in connection with sensitization to the hapten diphenylcyclopropenone (DPC). The chain couples TRBV5-1 to TRBJ1-1; possibly TRBD1 for D (5 bases). The clonotype originates from a woman between 45 and 65 years old with alopecia areata. Some clones in this sample may be carry-over from other donors' samples. CDR3 bases: TGCGCCAGCAGCTTGGCAGGGCTCGAAGCTTTCTTT. Protein sequence: CASSLAGLEAFF.